This T cell receptor beta chain was profiled in a study of T cell changes during pregnancy in multiple sclerosis. The data were produced by immunoSEQ multiplex PCR, yet TCRdb's version contains in-frame clones alone and is incomplete. The sample shows about 40,000 clones, approximately 90% of them seen only once. Trimming shortened V by 2 bases and J by 4 bases, and 9 bases separated the two germline ends. The CDR3 length is 13 residues. Germline V gene sequence: CDR1 MNHEY, CDR2 SVGAGI. The TCR originated in a female donor with multiple sclerosis, enrolled in a pregnancy study. The chain recombines TRBV6-5 with TRBJ2-7; TRBD1 might be the D (6 bases). Sample: peripheral blood, taken before pregnancy. The CDR3 region has the DNA TGTGCCAGCAGTTACGGGACATCTTACGAGCAGTACTTC. Amino acids: CASSYGTSYEQYF.